This TCR beta chain was identified in a study of beta chain features in type 1 diabetes (dated by TCRdb to between 2017 and 2018). With respect to the entire study: No differences in mean age, gender distribution, total cell number or subset yield were found between patients and healthy donors. Across all samples, around 100 million sorted cells were examined, and cell number per subset correlated strongly with RNA yield. Naive and central memory subsets were obtained from all 28 donors, but regulatory and stem cell-like memory subsets were isolated from only 8 patients and roughly eight healthy donors. The study compared the TCRB repertoires of sorted circulating CD4+ T cell subsets in recently diagnosed type 1 diabetes patients with those in matched healthy donors.

The High Capacity cDNA Reverse Transcription Kit was used to reverse transcribe all of the isolated RNA, meaning that expressed TCRB transcripts were what got sequenced. Deep immunoSEQ sequencing was applied to naive, central memory and regulatory T cell samples, giving an average of roughly 3.5 million total reads per sample. After sorted cells were lysed in RLT buffer, RNA was extracted with DNase-treated RNeasy Micro or Mini kits, with the choice depending on cell number. To prevent cross-contamination, each cell subset was processed individually, whereas patient and healthy donor samples were processed jointly. Using the immunoSEQ multiplex PCR, TCRB sequences were amplified from cDNA into 87-bp fragments spanning the CDR3 region. Amplicons were sequenced on the Illumina HiSeq platform. On the study's bioinformatics: PCR bias was corrected computationally using synthetic template baselines, and reads within Hamming distance 2 were collapsed, with unmergeable singletons discarded. Reads were aligned to IMGT to assign V, D and J genes, CDR3 length, and insertions or deletions at six rearrangement sites. Within each subset, clonotype counts were normalized to sorted cell number, and only after that were true diversity and Gini coefficients computed with the tcR R package. The overlap coefficient, calculated on TCRB nucleotide sequences, was used to quantify repertoire sharing. TCRdb holds this immuneACCESS table with in-frame rearrangements only. Some clones are missing; in checked studies, unresolved V genes explain under half, and the rest has no known cause. The V and J calls and clone size are taken from that table; D and trimming were inferred from the DNA. The sample contains about 150,000 clones, around 10% of them found a single time. The ten largest make up roughly 2% of the sample.

Each donor gave one peripheral blood draw, approximately 120 mL on average, collected into heparinised tubes. Using a panel that included CD45RO, CCR7, CD25, CD127, CD95 and CD27, naive, central memory, regulatory and stem cell-like memory CD4+ T cells were sorted on a BD FACSAria II. A purity above 98% was achieved for all sorted populations. Right away, PBMCs were isolated by Lymphoprep density gradient centrifugation and were stained directly, with no culture step. So that batch effects would be minimized, each experiment stained and sorted samples in pairs, pairing one healthy donor with one patient. Study-wide findings and limitations: PCR may preferentially amplify shorter templates, but because patient and control samples were amplified and corrected together, any resulting skew would affect both groups equally. At VDJ recombination sites, type 1 diabetes patients had fewer insertions and more deleted nucleotides, which implies abnormalities in thymic rearrangement. Because cDNA was sequenced instead of genomic DNA, highly expressing activated cells could be over-represented, though the groups showed no difference in activation or CD3 levels. Only small numbers of individuals were included in the HLA sub-analyses, which left unresolved whether HLA type had any influence on TCRB rearrangement. In all four CD4+ subsets, TCRB CDR3 length was moderately but significantly shorter in type 1 diabetes patients. Naive, central memory and regulatory TCRB repertoires appeared more similar among patients than among healthy donors.

A remark on this clone: Its target antigen remains unknown. Base quality data are lacking; no much larger clone is found one base away.

Taken from the germline V gene (reference sequence), the CDR1 and CDR2 loops are SEHNR and FQNEAQ. Trimming costs V 5 bases and J 10 bases, and their ends lie 21 bases apart. There are 15 amino acids in the CDR3, from cysteine to phenylalanine inclusive. The retained sequence is limited to the CDR3, 45 bases, with the frame set at the first base. The TCR sequence derives from a man younger than 35 in good health. Rearrangement joined TRBV7-9 to TRBJ2-1, with TRBD2 tentatively as D gene (5 bases match). Sequencing was carried out using central memory CD4+ T cells from blood. The CDR3 amino acid sequence is: CASSMGGGVLKEQFF. DNA sequence: TGTGCCAGCAGCATGGGTGGAGGAGTCCTCAAGGAGCAGTTCTTC.